These 6 T cell receptor beta chains came from one sample sequenced in a study of shared clonotypes between healthy human individuals. Assay used: immunoSEQ multiplex PCR; TCRdb lists only in-frame clones, some missing. In the table there are millions of clones, just over 90% of which are singletons. Material for sequencing was naive CD4+ T cells from PBMCs. Subset given: CD45RA+ positively selected. These receptors all come from a man between 18 and 29 years old in good health. Some clones in this sample may be carry-over from other donors' samples.

V and J are TRBV7-3 and TRBJ1-2; the D gene is possibly TRBD1 (5 bases). CDR1 is SGHTA and CDR2 is FQGTGA in the germline V gene. The CDR3 runs to 14 residues. V was shortened by 5 bases and J by 7 bases, with 17 bases between the two germline ends. Written as DNA, the CDR3 is TGTGCCAGCAGCCTGGGGAACCGGGACGGTGGCTACACCTTC. Translated, it gives CASSLGNRDGGYTF.

V is TRBV5-4 and J is TRBJ2-2; D not resolved. CDR3 size: 14 residues. V gave up 3 bases and J gave up 4 bases, with 10 bases separating them. Germline lookup yields CDR1 SGHNT and CDR2 YYREEE (reference sequence). The CDR3 DNA sequence: TGTGCCAGCAGCTCCAGTCGTCGCACCGGGGAGCTGTTTTTT. It translates to CASSSSRRTGELFF.

V and J are TRBV28 and TRBJ2-5; D gene uncertain. Germline-derived CDR1 and CDR2 are MDHEN and SYDVKM. CDR3 size: 13 residues. V was pared by 5 bases and J by 5 bases, with 12 bases between. CDR3 sequence: CASSMTSPETQYF. The CDR3 bases are TGTGCCAGCAGTATGACCAGCCCTGAGACCCAGTACTTC. Looking up the rest from reference TRBV28 and TRBJ2-5 gives the full variable domain: DVKVTQSSRYLVKRTGEKVFLECVQDMDHENMFWYRQDPGLGLRLIYFSYDVKMKEKGDIPEGYSVSREKKERFSLILESASTNQTSMYLCASSMTSPETQYFGPGTRLLVL.

The rearrangement uses TRBV9 and TRBJ1-2, with D uncertain. Deletions cut 3 bases from V and 5 bases from J, with 14 bases between. This CDR3 region has 14 residues. Germline loops: CDR1 SGDLS, CDR2 YYNGEE. The CDR3 DNA is TGTGCCAGCAGCGATAGCAGCGTGGCTTATGGCTACACCTTC. It codes for CASSDSSVAYGYTF.

The J gene is TRBJ2-5, the V gene TRBV19, with D tentatively TRBD2 (5 bases). The CDR3 covers 16 residues. CDR1 and CDR2 from the germline V gene are LNHDA and SQIVND (reference sequence). V was trimmed by 6 bases and J by 6 bases, leaving 23 bases between them. The CDR3 loop is CASSPIGWPGEKTQYF. The CDR3 DNA follows: TGTGCCAGTAGCCCCATTGGGTGGCCCGGGGAAAAGACCCAGTACTTC.

This sequence joins TRBV7-8 and TRBJ2-3, with D maybe TRBD2 (5 bases). CDR3 length equals 13 residues. Trimming pared 1 base from V and 11 bases from J, leaving 13 bases between. Germline V gene lookup returns CDR1 SGHVS and CDR2 FQNEAQ. CDR3 region: CASSLVDLARQYF. The CDR3 region has the DNA TGTGCCAGCAGCTTAGTCGATCTAGCTCGGCAGTATTTT.